This T cell receptor (beta chain) emerged from a study of shared clonotypes between healthy human individuals. The CDR3 has 12 amino acids. Trimming took off 4 bases at V and 0 bases at J, with 5 bases between the two ends. Germline V gene lookup returns CDR1 SGHNT and CDR2 YYREEE (reference sequence). Naive CD8 cells lacked CD45RO and underwent positive selection for CCR7, leaving out terminally differentiated effector memory CD45RA+ cells. Donors, healthy HIV-negative adults, lacked recent acute infections or vaccinations. Study-wide points: Larger richness was generally estimated for naive than memory subsets. Non-shared clonotypes had lower generation probabilities than clonotypes shared by all four sorted-subset donors.

Data came from immunoSEQ multiplex PCR; TCRdb stores just in-frame clones and leaves some out. Here the sample spans about 1.9 million clones, just under 95% being singletons. With respect to this clone: Antigen: not known.

The specimen was naive CD8+ T cells from PBMCs. This rearrangement joins TRBV5-4 to TRBJ2-7, with D perhaps assigned TRBD1 or TRBD2 (5 bases each). The sequence was obtained from a man younger than 30 in good health. Some clones in this sample may be carry-over from other donors' samples. This chain's CDR3 is CASSGGSYEQYF. CDR3 coding DNA: TGTGCCAGCAGCGGGGGCTCCTACGAGCAGTACTTC.